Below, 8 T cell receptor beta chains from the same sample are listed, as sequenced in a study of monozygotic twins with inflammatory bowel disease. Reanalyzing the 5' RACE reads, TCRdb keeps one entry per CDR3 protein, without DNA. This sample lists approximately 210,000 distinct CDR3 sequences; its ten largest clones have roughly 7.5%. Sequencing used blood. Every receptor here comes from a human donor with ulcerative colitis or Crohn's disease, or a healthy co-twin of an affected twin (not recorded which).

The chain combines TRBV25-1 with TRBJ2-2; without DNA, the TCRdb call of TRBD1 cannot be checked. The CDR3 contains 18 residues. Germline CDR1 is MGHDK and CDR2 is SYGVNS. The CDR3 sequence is CASSRTRDTLPNTGELFF.

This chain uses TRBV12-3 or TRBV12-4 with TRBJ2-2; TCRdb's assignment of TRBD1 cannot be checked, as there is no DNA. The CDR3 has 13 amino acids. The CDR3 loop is CASSLGAREELFF.

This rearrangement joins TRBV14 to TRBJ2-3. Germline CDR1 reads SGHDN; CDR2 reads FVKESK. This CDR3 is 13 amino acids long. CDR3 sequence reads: CASSQIATDTQYF.

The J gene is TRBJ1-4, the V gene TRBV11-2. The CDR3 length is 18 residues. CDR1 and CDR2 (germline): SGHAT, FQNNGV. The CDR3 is CASSLDPWPIPTNEKLFF.

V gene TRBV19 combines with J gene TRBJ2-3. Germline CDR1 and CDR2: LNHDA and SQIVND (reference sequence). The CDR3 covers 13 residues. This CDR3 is CASRTEGTDTQYF.

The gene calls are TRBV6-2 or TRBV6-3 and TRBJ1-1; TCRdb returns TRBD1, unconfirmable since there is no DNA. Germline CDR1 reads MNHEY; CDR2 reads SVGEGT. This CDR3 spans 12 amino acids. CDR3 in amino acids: CASRTGTGRAFF.

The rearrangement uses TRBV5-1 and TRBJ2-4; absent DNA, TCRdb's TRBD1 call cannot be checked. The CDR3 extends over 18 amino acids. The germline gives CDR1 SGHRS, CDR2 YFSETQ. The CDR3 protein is CASSLGGRSRLAKNIQYF.

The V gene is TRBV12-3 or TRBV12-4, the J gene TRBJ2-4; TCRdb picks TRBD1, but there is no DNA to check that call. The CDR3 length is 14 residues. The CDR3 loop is CASSLGLSGNIQYF.